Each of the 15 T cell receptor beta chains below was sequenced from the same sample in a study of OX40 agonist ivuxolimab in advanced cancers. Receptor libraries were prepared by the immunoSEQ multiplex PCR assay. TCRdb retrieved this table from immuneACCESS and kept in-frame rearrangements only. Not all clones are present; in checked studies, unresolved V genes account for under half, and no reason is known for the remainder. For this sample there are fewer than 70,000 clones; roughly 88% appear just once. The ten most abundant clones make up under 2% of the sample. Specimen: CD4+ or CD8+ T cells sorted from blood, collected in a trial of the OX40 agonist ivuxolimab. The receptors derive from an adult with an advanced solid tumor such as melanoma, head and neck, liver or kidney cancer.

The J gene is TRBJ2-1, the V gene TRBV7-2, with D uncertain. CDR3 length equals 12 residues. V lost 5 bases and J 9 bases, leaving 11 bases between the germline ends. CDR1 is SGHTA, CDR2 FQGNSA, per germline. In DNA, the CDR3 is TGTGCCAGCAGCCTGGACCTGGGTGAGCAGTTCTTC. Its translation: CASSLDLGEQFF.

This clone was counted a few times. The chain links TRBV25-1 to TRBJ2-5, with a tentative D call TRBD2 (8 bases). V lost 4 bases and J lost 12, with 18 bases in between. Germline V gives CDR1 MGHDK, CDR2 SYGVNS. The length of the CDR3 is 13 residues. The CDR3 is CASSGFSGGTEYF. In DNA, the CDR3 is TGTGCCAGCAGTGGGTTTTCGGGAGGGACAGAGTACTTC.

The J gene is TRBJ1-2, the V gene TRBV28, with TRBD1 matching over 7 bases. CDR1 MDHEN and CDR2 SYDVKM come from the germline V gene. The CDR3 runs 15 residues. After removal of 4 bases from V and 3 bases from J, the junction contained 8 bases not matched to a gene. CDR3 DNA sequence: TGTGCCAGCAGTTCAACAGGGGCGCAGTACTATGGCTACACCTTC. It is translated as CASSSTGAQYYGYTF.

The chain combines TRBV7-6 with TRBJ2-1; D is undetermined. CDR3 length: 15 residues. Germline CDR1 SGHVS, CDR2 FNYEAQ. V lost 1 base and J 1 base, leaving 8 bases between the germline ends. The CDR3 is CASSLVGSSYNEQFF. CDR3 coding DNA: TGTGCCAGCAGCTTAGTGGGCAGTTCCTACAATGAGCAGTTCTTC. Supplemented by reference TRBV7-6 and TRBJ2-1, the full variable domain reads GAGVSQSPRYKVTKRGQDVALRCDPISGHVSLYWYRQALGQGPEFLTYFNYEAQQDKSGLPNDRFSAERPEGSISTLTIQRTEQRDSAMYRCASSLVGSSYNEQFFGPGTRLTVL.

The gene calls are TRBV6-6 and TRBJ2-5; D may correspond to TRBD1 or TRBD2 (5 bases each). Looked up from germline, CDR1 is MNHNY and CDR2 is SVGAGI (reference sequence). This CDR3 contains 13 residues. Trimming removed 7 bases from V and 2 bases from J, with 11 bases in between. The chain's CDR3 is CASMGVLQETQYF. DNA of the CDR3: TGTGCCAGCATGGGGGTACTACAAGAGACCCAGTACTTC.

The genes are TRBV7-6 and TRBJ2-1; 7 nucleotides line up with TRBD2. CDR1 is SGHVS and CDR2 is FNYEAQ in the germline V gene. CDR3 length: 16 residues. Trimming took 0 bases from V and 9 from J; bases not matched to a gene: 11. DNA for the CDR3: TGTGCCAGCAGCTTAGCACCCACTAGCGCCCTAGCTGAGCAGTTCTTC. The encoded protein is CASSLAPTSALAEQFF.

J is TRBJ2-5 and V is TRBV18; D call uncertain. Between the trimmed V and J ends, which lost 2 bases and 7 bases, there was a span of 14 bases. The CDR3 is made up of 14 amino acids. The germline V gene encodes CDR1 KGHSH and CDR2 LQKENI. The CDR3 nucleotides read TGTGCCAGCTCACCAGAAGCAGCGTATGGGACCCAGTACTTC. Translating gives CASSPEAAYGTQYF.

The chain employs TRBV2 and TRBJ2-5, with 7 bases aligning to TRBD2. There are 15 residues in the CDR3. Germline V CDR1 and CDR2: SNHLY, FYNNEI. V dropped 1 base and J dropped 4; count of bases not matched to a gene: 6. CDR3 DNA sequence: TGTGCCAGCAGTGAAGTTGTGTCGGGAGGAGAGACCCAGTACTTC. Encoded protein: CASSEVVSGGETQYF.

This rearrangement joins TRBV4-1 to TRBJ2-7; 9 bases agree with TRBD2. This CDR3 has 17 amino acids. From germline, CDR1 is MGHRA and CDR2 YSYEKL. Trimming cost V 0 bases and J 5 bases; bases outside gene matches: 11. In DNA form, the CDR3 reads TGCGCCAGCAGCCAAGATTTGCTAGCGGGATCTTCCCACGAGCAGTACTTC. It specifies CASSQDLLAGSSHEQYF.

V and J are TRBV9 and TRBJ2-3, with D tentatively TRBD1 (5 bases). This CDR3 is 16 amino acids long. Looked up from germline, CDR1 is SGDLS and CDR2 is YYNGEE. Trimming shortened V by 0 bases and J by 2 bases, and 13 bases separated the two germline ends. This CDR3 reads CASSVVGRASTDTQYF. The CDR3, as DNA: TGTGCCAGCAGCGTAGTGGGCAGGGCCTCCACAGATACGCAGTATTTT.

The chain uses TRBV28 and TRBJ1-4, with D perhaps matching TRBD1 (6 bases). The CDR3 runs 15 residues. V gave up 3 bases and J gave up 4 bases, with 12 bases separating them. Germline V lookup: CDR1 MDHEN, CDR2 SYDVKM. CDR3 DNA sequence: TGTGCCAGCAGTTTTAGGGGGAGGGTTAATGAAAAACTGTTTTTT. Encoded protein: CASSFRGRVNEKLFF.

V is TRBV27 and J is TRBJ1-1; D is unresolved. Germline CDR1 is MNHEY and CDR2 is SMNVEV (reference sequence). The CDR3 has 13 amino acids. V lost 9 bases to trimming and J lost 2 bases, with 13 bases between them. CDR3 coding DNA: TGTGCCAGTTTCCGAGACGGAAACACTGAAGCTTTCTTT. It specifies CASFRDGNTEAFF.

DNA of the CDR3: TGTGCCAGCAGCCGAACAACATCCGGCGGGGAGCTGTTTTTT. This codes for CASSRTTSGGELFF. The rearrangement joins TRBV7-9 to TRBJ2-2; D uncertain. The CDR3 sequence is 14 residues long. Trimming took 5 bases from V and 7 from J, leaving 14 bases between them. Germline CDR1 reads SEHNR; CDR2 reads FQNEAQ (reference sequence).

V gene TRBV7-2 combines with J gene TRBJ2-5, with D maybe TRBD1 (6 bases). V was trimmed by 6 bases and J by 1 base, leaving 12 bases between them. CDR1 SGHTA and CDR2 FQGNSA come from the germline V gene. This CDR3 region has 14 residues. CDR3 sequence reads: CASRGRTVQETQYF. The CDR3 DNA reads TGTGCCAGCAGAGGTAGGACAGTCCAAGAGACCCAGTACTTC.

The DNA of the CDR3 is TGTGCCAGCAGCCCGAGAGGGGATCCCTACGAGCAGTACTTC. It codes for CASSPRGDPYEQYF. The V and J genes are TRBV7-6 and TRBJ2-7; the D gene could be TRBD1 or TRBD2 (5 bases each). The ends were cut back, 5 bases at V and 2 bases at J, with 13 bases in the middle. CDR1 and CDR2 from the germline V gene are SGHVS and FNYEAQ. The CDR3 runs to 14 residues.